This T cell receptor (beta chain) was sequenced for a study of CD8+CD57+ T cells in acquired aplastic anemia. In the study overall: Average DNA yield from sorted CD4+ and CD8+ cells was about 3 ug. An average of roughly 10 million reads for CD4+ cells was obtained from healthy donors. Findings and limits, study-wide: Common to patients and controls were 25 to 30 CD8+ CDR3 sequences. Any difference that existed in CD8+ Simpson's diversity between patients and controls was not significant.

As to this clonotype: Antigen specificity is unknown. One junction end disagrees with the germline gene, perhaps due to a read error.

This CDR3 comprises 13 residues. Germline CDR1 reads SGDLS; CDR2 reads YYNGEE. TCR beta VDJ combinations and CDR3 sequences were profiled from genomic DNA. One entry per CDR3 protein results from TCRdb running MiXCR on the reads. Here the sample spans about 110,000 distinct CDR3 sequences, around 53% being singletons. The chain uses TRBV9 and TRBJ2-7, with D perhaps matching TRBD1 (7 bases). This clonotype was obtained from a human donor in good health, serving as a control. The sequenced sample was sorted CD4+, CD8+, or CD8+CD57+ T cells (not recorded which) from PBMCs. CDR3 region: CASSVGQGGPWYF. In DNA form, the CDR3 reads TGCGCCAGCAGCGTGGGGCAGGGGGGCCCCTGGTACTTC.